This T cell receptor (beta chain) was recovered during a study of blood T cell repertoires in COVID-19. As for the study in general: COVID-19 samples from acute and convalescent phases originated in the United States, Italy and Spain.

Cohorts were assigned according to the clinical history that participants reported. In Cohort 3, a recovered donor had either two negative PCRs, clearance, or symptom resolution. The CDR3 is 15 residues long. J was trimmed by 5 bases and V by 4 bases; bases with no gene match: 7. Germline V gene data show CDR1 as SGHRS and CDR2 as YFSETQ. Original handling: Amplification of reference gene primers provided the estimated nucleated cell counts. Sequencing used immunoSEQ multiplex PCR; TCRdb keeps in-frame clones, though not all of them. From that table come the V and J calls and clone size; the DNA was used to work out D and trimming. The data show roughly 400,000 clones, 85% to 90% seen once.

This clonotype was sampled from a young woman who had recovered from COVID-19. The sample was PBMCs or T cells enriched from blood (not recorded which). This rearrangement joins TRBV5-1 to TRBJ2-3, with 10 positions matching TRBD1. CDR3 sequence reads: CASSPGQGHQDTQYF. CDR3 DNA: TGCGCCAGCAGCCCGGGACAGGGGCATCAAGATACGCAGTATTTT.